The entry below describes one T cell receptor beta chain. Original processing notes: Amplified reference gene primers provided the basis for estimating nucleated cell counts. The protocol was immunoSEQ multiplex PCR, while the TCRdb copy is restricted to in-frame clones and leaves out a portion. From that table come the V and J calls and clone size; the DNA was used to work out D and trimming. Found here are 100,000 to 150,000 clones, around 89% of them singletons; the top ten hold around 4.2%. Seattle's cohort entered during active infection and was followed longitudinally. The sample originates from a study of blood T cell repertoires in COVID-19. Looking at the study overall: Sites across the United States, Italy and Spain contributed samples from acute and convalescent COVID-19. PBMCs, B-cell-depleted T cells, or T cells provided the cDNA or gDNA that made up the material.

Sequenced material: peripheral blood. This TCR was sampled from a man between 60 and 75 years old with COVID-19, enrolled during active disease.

CDR3: CASRKGGQGTEAFF. CDR3 DNA: TGTGCCAGCAGGAAGGGGGGGCAGGGGACTGAAGCTTTCTTT. The rearrangement joins TRBV2 to TRBJ1-1; perhaps TRBD1 as D (6 bases). CDR3 length: 14 amino acids. The V end was cut by 6 bases, the J end by 5 bases, with 16 bases between. Germline V gene data show CDR1 as SNHLY and CDR2 as FYNNEI. The entire variable domain, with the rest obtained from reference TRBV2 and TRBJ1-1, is as follows: EPEVTQTPSHQVTQMGQEVILRCVPISNHLYFYWYRQILGQKVEFLVSFYNNEISEKSEIFDDQFSVERPDGSNFTLKIRSTKLEDSAMYFCASRKGGQGTEAFFGQGTRLTVV.